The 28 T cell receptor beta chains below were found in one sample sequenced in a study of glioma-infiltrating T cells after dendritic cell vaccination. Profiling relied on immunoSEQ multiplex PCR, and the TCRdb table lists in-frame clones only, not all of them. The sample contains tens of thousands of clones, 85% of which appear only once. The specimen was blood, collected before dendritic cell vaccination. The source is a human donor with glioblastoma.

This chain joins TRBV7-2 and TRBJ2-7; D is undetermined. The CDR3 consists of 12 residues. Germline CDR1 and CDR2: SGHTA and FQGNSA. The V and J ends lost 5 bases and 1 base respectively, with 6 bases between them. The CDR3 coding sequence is TGTGCCAGCAGCCCTCCTTCCTACGAGCAGTACTTC. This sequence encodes CASSPPSYEQYF.

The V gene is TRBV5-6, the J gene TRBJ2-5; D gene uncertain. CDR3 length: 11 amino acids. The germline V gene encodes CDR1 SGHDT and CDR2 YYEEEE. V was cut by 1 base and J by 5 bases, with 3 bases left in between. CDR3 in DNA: TGTGCCAGCAGCTTGTCGGAGACCCAGTACTTC. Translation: CASSLSETQYF.

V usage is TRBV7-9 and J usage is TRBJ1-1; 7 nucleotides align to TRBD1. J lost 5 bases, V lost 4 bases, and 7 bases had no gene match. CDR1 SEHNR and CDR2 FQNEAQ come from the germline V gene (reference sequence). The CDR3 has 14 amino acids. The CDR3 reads CASSSPGGRTEAFF. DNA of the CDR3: TGTGCCAGCAGCTCCCCAGGGGGGAGGACTGAAGCTTTCTTT.

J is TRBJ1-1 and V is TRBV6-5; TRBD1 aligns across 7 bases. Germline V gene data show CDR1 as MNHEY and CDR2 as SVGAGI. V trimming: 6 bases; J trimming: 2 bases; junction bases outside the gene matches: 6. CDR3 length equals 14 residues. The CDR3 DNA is TGTGCCAGCAGCCATAGACAGGGCAACACTGAAGCTTTCTTT. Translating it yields CASSHRQGNTEAFF.

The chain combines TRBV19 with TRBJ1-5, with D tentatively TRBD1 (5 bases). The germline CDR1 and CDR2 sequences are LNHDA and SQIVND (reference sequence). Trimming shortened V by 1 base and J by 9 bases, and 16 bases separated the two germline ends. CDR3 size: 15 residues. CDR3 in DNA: TGTGCCAGTAGTATAGGGGCCCCGGGGGATAGGCCCCAGCATTTT. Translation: CASSIGAPGDRPQHF.

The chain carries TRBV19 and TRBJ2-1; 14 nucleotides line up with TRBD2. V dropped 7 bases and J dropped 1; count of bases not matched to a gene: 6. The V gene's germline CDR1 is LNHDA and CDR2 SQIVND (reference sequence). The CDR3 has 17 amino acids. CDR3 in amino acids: CASTLTSGRDSYNEQFF. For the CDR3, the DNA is TGTGCCAGTACCCTGACTAGCGGGAGGGATTCCTACAATGAGCAGTTCTTC.

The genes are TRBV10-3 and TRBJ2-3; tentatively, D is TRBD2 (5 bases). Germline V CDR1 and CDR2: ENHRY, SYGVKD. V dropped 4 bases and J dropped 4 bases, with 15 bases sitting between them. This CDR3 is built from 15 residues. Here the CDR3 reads CAISASGERADTQYF. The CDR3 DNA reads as TGTGCCATCAGTGCCTCTGGGGAGAGGGCAGATACGCAGTATTTT.

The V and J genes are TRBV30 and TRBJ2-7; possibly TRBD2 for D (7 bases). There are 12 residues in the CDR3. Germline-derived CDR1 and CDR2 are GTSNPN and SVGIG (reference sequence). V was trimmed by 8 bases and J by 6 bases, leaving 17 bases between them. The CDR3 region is CAGEGGFGEQYF. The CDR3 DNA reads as TGTGCCGGAGAGGGGGGGTTCGGCGAGCAGTACTTC.

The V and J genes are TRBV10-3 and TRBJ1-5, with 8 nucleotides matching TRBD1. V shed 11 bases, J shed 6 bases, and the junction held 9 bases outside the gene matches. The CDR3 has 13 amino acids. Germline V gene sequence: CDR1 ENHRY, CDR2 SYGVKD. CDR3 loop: CASSGGEGQPQHF. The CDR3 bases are TGTGCCTCGTCAGGGGGCGAGGGTCAGCCCCAGCATTTT.

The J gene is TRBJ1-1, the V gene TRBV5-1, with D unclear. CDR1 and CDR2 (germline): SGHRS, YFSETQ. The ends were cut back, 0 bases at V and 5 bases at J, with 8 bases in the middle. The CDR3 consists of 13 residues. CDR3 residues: CASSLEAWTEAFF. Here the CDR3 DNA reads TGCGCCAGCAGCTTGGAAGCGTGGACTGAAGCTTTCTTT.

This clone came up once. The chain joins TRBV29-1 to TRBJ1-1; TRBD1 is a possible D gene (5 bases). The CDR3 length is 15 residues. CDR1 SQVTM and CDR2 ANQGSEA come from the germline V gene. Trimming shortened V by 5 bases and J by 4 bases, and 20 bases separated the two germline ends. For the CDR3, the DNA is TGCAGCGTTATGCAGGGCGGGAGTGAGAGCACTGAAGCTTTCTTT. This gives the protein CSVMQGGSESTEAFF.

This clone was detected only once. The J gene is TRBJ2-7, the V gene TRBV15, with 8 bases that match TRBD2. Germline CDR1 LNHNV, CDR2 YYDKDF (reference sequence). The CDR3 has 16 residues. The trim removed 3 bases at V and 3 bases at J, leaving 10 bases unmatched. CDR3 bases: TGTGCCACCAGCAGCGGACTTGCGGGAGGTTTCTACGAGCAGTACTTC. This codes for CATSSGLAGGFYEQYF. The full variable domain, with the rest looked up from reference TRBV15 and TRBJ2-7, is DAMVIQNPRYQVTQFGKPVTLSCSQTLNHNVMYWYQQKSSQAPKLLFHYYDKDFNNEADTPDNFQSRRPNTSFCFLDIRSPGLGDTAMYLCATSSGLAGGFYEQYFGPGTRLTVT.

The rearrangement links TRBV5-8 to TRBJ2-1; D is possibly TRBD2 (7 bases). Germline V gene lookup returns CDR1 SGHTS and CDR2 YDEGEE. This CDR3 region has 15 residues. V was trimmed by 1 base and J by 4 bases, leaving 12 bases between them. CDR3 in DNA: TGTGCCAGCAGCTTGTCCGGGGGGCCATACAATGAGCAGTTCTTC. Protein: CASSLSGGPYNEQFF.

The CDR3 DNA reads as TGCGCCAGCAGCTTGCAGCGGGGGCCCACCCAAGAGACCCAGTACTTC. Its translation: CASSLQRGPTQETQYF. The chain joins TRBV5-1 to TRBJ2-5; 8 bases fit TRBD2. Germline V gene data show CDR1 as SGHRS and CDR2 as YFSETQ. Germline trimming cut 1 base from V and 1 base from J; bases unmatched to any gene: 6. This CDR3 comprises 16 residues.

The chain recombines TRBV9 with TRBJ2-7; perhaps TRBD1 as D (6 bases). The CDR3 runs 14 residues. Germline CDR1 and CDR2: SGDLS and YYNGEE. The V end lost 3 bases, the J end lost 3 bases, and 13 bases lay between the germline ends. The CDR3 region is CASSAGRGDYEQYF. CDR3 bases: TGTGCCAGCAGCGCGGGCAGGGGCGACTACGAGCAGTACTTC.

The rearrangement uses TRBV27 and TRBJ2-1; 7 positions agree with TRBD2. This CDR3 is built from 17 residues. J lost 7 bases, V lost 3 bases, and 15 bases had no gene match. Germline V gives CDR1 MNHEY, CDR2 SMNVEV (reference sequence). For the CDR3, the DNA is TGTGCCAGCAGTTTTTCAGCGGGACCACCAAAACGAAATGAGCAGTTCTTC. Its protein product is CASSFSAGPPKRNEQFF.

The CDR3 bases are TGTGCCAGCACACCGACAGGGAACTATGGCTACACCTTC. Translating it yields CASTPTGNYGYTF. The chain joins TRBV6-5 to TRBJ1-2; 7 bases agree with TRBD1. CDR1 is MNHEY, CDR2 SVGAGI, per germline. The V gene end was trimmed by 7 bases and the J gene end by 2 bases; junction bases not matched to a gene: 4. The CDR3 totals 13 residues.

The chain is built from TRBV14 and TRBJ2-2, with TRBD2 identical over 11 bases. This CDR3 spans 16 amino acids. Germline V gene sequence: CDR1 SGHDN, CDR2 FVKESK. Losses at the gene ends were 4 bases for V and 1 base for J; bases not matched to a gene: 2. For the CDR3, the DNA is TGTGCCAGCAGCCGGGGACTAGCGGTGAACACCGGGGAGCTGTTTTTT. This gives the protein CASSRGLAVNTGELFF.

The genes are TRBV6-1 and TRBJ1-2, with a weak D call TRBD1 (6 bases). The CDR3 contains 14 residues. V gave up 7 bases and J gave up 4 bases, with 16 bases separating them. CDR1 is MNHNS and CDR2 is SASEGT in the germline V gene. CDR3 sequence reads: CASNLQGPGYGYTF. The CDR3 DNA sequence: TGTGCCAGCAACCTACAGGGTCCGGGCTATGGCTACACCTTC.

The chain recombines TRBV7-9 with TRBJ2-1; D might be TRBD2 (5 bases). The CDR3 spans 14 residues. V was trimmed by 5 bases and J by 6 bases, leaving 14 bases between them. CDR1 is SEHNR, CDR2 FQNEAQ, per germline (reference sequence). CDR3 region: CASSLLTAGNEQFF. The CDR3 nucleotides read TGTGCCAGCAGCCTCCTAACTGCGGGCAATGAGCAGTTCTTC.

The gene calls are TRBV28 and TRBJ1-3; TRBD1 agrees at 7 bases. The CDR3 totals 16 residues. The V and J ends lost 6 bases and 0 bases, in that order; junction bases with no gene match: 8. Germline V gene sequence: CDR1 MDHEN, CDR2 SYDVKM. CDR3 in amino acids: CASSPNTGVSGNTIYF. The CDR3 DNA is TGTGCCAGCAGCCCTAACACAGGGGTCTCTGGAAACACCATATATTTT.

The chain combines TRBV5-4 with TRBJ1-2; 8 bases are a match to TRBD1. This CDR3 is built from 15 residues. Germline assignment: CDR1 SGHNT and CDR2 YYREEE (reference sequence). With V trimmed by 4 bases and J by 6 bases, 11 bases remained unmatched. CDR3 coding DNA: TGTGCCAGCAGCCCCCAGGTGGCAGGGGGCCATGGCTACACCTTC. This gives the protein CASSPQVAGGHGYTF. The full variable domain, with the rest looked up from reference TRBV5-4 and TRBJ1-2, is ETGVTQSPTHLIKTRGQQVTLRCSSQSGHNTVSWYQQALGQGPQFIFQYYREEENGRGNFPPRFSGLQFPNYSSELNVNALELDDSALYLCASSPQVAGGHGYTFGSGTRLTVV.

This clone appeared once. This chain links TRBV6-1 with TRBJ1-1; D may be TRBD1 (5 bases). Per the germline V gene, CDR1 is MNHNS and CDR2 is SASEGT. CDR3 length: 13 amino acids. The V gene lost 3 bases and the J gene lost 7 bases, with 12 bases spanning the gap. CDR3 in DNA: TGTGCCAGCAGTGAGGGGGGAAGGAGTGAAGCTTTCTTT. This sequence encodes CASSEGGRSEAFF.

The chain's CDR3 is CASSSPGQGPEQYF. CDR3 bases: TGTGCCAGCAGCTCCCCAGGACAGGGCCCCGAGCAGTACTTC. The chain couples TRBV7-2 to TRBJ2-7; 8 nucleotides agree with TRBD1. The CDR3 is 14 amino acids. The junction had 8 bases not matched to a gene; V was cut back by 4 bases and J by 6 bases. Germline V gives CDR1 SGHTA, CDR2 FQGNSA.

Written as DNA, the CDR3 is TGTGCCAGCAAACGGGGCTACGAGCAGTACTTC. It specifies CASKRGYEQYF. V and J are TRBV6-5 and TRBJ2-7, with a tentative D call TRBD2 (5 bases). The V gene lost 7 bases and the J gene lost 3 bases, with 7 bases spanning the gap. The CDR3 runs 11 residues. Germline loops: CDR1 MNHEY, CDR2 SVGAGI.

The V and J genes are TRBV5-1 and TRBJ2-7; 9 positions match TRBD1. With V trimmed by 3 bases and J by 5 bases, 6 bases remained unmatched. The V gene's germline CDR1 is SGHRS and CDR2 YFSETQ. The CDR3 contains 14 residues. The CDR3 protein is CASSSPDRGHEQYF. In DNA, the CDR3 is TGCGCCAGCAGCTCCCCGGACAGGGGCCACGAGCAGTACTTC. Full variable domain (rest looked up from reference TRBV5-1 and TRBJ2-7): KAGVTQTPRYLIKTRGQQVTLSCSPISGHRSVSWYQQTPGQGLQFLFEYFSETQRNKGNFPGRFSGRQFSNSRSEMNVSTLELGDSALYLCASSSPDRGHEQYFGPGTRLTVT.

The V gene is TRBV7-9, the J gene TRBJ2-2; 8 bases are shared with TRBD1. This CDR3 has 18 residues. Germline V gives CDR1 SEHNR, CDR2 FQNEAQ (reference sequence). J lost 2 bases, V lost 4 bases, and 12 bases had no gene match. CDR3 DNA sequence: TGTGCCAGCAGCTCACTCCGTTGGACAGGGTCTAACACCGGGGAGCTGTTTTTT. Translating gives CASSSLRWTGSNTGELFF.

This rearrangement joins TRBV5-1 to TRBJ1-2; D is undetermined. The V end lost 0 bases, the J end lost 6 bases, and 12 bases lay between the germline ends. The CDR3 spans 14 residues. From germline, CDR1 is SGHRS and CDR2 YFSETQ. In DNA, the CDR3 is TGCGCCAGCAGCTTGGGAGACACACATAATGGCTACACCTTC. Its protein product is CASSLGDTHNGYTF.